The rows below give T cell receptor beta chains drawn from one sample of a study of blood T cell repertoires in COVID-19. Measured with immunoSEQ multiplex PCR; TCRdb has only the in-frame clones, and not every one. The table records around 160,000 clones, about 83% of them present only once. The sample was peripheral blood. The receptors stem from a woman of 80 years or more with acute or convalescent COVID-19. CDR3s include the opening cysteine and the closing phenylalanine or tryptophan. Fields, in order: D gene, V gene, J gene, clone size, CDR3 protein, CDR3 DNA. D genes are given only for firm matches. Rows may omit the clone size; those that give it use once, few, many or a size class.

>TRBD1|TRBV18|TRBJ1-5|.
CASSATGQNQPQHF
TGTGCCAGCTCAGCGACAGGGCAAAATCAGCCCCAGCATTTT
>TRBD1|TRBV2|TRBJ1-2|once
CAQGAPGPPNYGYTF
TGTGCGCAGGGGGCCCCGGGGCCTCCTAACTATGGCTACACCTTC
>.|TRBV7-2|TRBJ1-6|.
CASSLGNQGNSPLHF
TGTGCCAGCAGCTTAGGAAATCAGGGGAATTCACCCCTCCACTTT
>.|TRBV3-1/TRBV3-2|TRBJ2-3|.
CASSQPPRTQYF
TGTGCCAGCAGCCAACCTCCCCGGACGCAGTATTTT
>TRBD1|TRBV18|TRBJ1-1|few
CASSPPPGQGEVTEAFF
TGTGCCAGCTCACCTCCGCCTGGACAGGGGGAAGTCACTGAAGCTTTCTTT
>TRBD1|TRBV12-5|TRBJ1-5|.
CASGSDRDNQPQHF
TGTGCTAGTGGTTCGGACAGGGACAATCAGCCCCAGCATTTT
>TRBD1|TRBV5-1|TRBJ1-6|.
CASSRDSGPYNSPLHF
TGCGCCAGCAGCCGGGACAGTGGCCCCTATAATTCACCCCTCCACTTT
>.|TRBV5-1|TRBJ1-5|few
CASSLQPNQPQHF
TGCGCCAGCAGCTTACAGCCCAATCAGCCCCAGCATTTT
>TRBD2|TRBV2|TRBJ2-1|.
CASRETGTSGTNEQFF
TGTGCCAGCAGAGAGACCGGGACTAGCGGGACCAATGAGCAGTTCTTC
>.|TRBV19|TRBJ1-5|few
CASNGQNNQPQHF
TGTGCCAGTAATGGGCAAAACAATCAGCCCCAGCATTTT
>TRBD2|TRBV18|TRBJ2-7|few
CASSPYGASGIGEQYF
TGTGCCAGCTCACCTTACGGAGCTAGCGGGATAGGGGAGCAGTACTTC
>TRBD2|TRBV5-1|TRBJ2-5|few
CASSFSRLAGARETQYF
TGCGCCAGCAGCTTCTCGCGACTAGCGGGGGCCCGAGAGACCCAGTACTTC
>.|TRBV30|TRBJ2-5|few
CAWSGDWRETQYF
TGTGCCTGGAGTGGCGACTGGAGAGAGACCCAGTACTTC
>.|TRBV6-5|TRBJ1-4|.
CASSPRGGGNEKLFF
TGTGCCAGCAGCCCCCGGGGGGGAGGGAATGAAAAACTGTTTTTT
>TRBD1|TRBV6-5|TRBJ2-7|once
CASRSDRGSYEQYF
TGTGCCAGCAGATCGGACAGGGGGTCCTACGAGCAGTACTTC
>.|TRBV9|TRBJ2-1|.
CASSVGLPRSYNEQFF
TGTGCCAGCAGCGTGGGACTCCCGAGGTCCTACAATGAGCAGTTCTTC
>.|TRBV3-1/TRBV3-2|TRBJ1-3|few
CASSQSSSGNTIYF
TGTGCCAGCAGCCAATCCAGTTCTGGAAACACCATATATTTT
>.|TRBV13|TRBJ2-7|.
CASSFGNSYEQYF
TGTGCCAGCAGTTTCGGGAACTCCTACGAGCAGTACTTC
>TRBD2|TRBV7-8|TRBJ2-7|.
CASSLAGGSYEQYF
TGTGCCAGCAGCTTGGCGGGAGGATCCTACGAGCAGTACTTC
>TRBD1|TRBV5-1|TRBJ1-2|.
CASSLGGTARGYTF
TGCGCCAGCAGCTTGGGGGGGACAGCTCGTGGCTACACCTTC
>TRBD1|TRBV28|TRBJ1-5|.
CASTSAGTGLNQPQHF
TGTGCCAGCACCTCCGCCGGGACAGGATTGAATCAGCCCCAGCATTTT
>TRBD1|TRBV5-5|TRBJ2-7|few
CASSRGQGRYEQYF
TGTGCCAGCAGCAGGGGGCAGGGAAGGTACGAGCAGTACTTC
>.|TRBV19|TRBJ1-5|few
CASRSGVRGQPQHF
TGTGCCTCTAGATCGGGAGTCAGAGGGCAGCCCCAGCATTTT
>.|TRBV6-5|TRBJ2-7|.
CASSSDRLYEQYF
TGTGCCAGCAGTTCAGACAGACTCTACGAGCAGTACTTC
>.|TRBV7-8|TRBJ1-3|.
CASCRDVGNTIYF
TGTGCCAGCTGTCGCGATGTAGGAAACACCATATATTTT
>TRBD1|TRBV12-3/TRBV12-4|TRBJ1-2|.
CASREGQSYGYTF
TGTGCCAGCAGGGAGGGACAGTCTTATGGCTACACTTTC